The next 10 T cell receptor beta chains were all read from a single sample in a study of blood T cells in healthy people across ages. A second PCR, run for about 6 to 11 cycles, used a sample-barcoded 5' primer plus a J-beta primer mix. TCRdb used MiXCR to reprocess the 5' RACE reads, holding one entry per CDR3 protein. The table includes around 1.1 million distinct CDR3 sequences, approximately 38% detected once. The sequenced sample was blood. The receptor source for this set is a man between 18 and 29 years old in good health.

CDR3 coding DNA: TGTGCCAGCAGCCAAGGGATCAGGGCCCACCAAGAGACCCAGTACTTC. Translating it yields CASSQGIRAHQETQYF. This chain connects TRBV14 to TRBJ2-5, with D possibly being TRBD1 (5 bases). Germline assignment: CDR1 SGHDN and CDR2 FVKESK. This CDR3 has 16 residues. Trimming pared 1 base from V and 0 bases from J, leaving 12 bases between. The variable domain in full, completed from reference TRBV14 and TRBJ2-5, reads EAGVTQFPSHSVIEKGQTVTLRCDPISGHDNLYWYRRVMGKEIKFLLHFVKESKQDESGMPNNRFLAERTGGTYSTLKVQPAELEDSGVYFCASSQGIRAHQETQYFGPGTRLLVL.

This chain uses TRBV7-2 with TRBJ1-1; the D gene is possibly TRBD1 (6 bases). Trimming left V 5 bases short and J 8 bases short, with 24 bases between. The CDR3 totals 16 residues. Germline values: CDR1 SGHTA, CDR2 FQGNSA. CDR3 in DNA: TGTGCCAGCAGCCCCCGGACAGATGCCTCCGAACGCGAAGCTTTCTTT. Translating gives CASSPRTDASEREAFF.

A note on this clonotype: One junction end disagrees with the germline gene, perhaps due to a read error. The CDR3 spells CANSELHSQETQYF. The CDR3 nucleotides are TGTGCCAACAGTGAACTTCACAGCCAAGAGACCCAGTACTTC. The chain couples TRBV6-1 to TRBJ2-5; D gene unclear. The CDR3 runs to 14 residues. Germline-derived CDR1 and CDR2 are MNHNS and SASEGT.

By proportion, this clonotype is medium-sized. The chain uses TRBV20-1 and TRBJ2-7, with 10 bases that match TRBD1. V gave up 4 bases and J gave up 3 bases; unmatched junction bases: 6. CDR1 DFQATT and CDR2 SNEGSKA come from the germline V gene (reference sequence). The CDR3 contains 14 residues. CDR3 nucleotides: TGCAGTGCTAACCCGGGACAGGGGTACTACGAGCAGTACTTC. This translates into CSANPGQGYYEQYF.

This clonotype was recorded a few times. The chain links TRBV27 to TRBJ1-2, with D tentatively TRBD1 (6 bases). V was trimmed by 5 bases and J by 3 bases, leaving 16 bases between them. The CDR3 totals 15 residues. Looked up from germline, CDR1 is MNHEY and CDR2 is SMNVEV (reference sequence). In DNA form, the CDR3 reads TGTGCCAGCAGTCGCGACACAGGGCCTTACTATGGCTACACCTTC. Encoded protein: CASSRDTGPYYGYTF.

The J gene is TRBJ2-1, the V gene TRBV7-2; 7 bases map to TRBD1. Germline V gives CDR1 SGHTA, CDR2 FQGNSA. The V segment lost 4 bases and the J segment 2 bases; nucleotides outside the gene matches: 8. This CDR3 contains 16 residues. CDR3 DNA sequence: TGTGCCAGCAGCTCAGCCACCGGGACAGCCTACAATGAGCAGTTCTTC. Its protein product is CASSSATGTAYNEQFF.

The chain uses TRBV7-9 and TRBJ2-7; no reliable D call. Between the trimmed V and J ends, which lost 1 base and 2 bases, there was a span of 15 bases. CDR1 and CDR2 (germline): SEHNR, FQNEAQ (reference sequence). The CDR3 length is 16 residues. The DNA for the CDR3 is TGTGCCAGCAGCTTAGACCGATCCGTGACTCCCTACGAGCAGTACTTC. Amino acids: CASSLDRSVTPYEQYF.

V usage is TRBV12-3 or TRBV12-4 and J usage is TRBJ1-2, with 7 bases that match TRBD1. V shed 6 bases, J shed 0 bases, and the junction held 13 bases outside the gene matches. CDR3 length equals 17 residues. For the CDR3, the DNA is TGTGCCAGCAGCTCGGGGGACAGAATACCCCCTAACTATGGCTACACCTTC. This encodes CASSSGDRIPPNYGYTF.

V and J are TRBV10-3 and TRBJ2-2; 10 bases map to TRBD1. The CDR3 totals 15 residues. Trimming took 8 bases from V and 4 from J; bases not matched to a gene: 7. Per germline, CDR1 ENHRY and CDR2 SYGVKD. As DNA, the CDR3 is TGTGCCATCTCTGACAGGGGGCACGGCACCGGGGAGCTGTTTTTT. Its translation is CAISDRGHGTGELFF.

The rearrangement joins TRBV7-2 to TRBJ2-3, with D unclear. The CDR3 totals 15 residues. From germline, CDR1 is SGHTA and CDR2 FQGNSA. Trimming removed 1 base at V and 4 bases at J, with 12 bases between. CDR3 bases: TGTGCCAGCAGCTTAGGGCTGCAGTCGTCAGATACGCAGTATTTT. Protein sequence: CASSLGLQSSDTQYF.